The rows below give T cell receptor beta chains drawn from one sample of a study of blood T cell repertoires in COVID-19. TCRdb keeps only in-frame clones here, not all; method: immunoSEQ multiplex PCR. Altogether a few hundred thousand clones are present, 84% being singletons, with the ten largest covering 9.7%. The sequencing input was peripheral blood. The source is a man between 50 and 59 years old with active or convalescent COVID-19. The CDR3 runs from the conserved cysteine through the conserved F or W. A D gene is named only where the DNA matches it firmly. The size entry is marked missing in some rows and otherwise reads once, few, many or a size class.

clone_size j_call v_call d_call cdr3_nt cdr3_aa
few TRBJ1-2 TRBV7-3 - TGTGCCAGCAGCCTCCAAGGAGGGGTTGGGATGGCTACACCTACCTTC CASSLQGGVGMATPTF
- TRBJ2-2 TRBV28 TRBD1 TGTGCCAGCAGGACGAACAGGGGGCGCACCGGGGAGCTGTTTTTT CASRTNRGRTGELFF
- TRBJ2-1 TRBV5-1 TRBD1 TGCGCCAGCAGCAGGGGACAGGGGAGGGTTGATGAGCAGTTCTTC CASSRGQGRVDEQFF
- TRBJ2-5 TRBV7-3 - TGTGCCAGCAGCTCGGTGGGGGGAGGCCAAGAGACCCAGTACTTC CASSSVGGGQETQYF
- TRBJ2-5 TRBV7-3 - TGTGCCAGCAGCTTAAACGTGGGGGGGCCAGCAGAGACCCAGTACTTC CASSLNVGGPAETQYF
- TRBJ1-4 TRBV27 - TGTGCCAGCAGTTTGGTTGGGGGGGGTGAAAAACTGTTTTTT CASSLVGGGEKLFF
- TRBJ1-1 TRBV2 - TGTGCCAGCAGTGAAAATCCAGTTCCCTTGAACACTGAAGCTTTCTTT CASSENPVPLNTEAFF
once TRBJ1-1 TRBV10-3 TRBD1 TGTGCCACCGGACAGGGGGACGGGACTGAAGCTTTCTTT CATGQGDGTEAFF
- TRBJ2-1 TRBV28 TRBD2 TGTGCCAGCAGCTATCGTTTGGGTCTCGGGACTAGCAATGAGCAGTTCTTC CASSYRLGLGTSNEQFF
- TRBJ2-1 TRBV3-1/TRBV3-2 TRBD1 TGTGCCAGCAGCCAAGAAAGGCAGGGGGCCGCCAATGAGCAGTTCTTC CASSQERQGAANEQFF
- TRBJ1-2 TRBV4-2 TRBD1 TGTGCCAGCAGCCAACTAGGGACAGATCATGGCTACACCTTC CASSQLGTDHGYTF
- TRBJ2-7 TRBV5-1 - TGCGCCAGCAGCTTGGCCTGGGGCGAAAGGGCCTACGAGCAGTACTTC CASSLAWGERAYEQYF
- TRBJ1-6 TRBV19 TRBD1 TGTGCCAGTAGTATCAGGGACAGTGGTTCACCCCTCCACTTT CASSIRDSGSPLHF
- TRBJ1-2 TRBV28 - TGTGCCAGCAGTTTACTCGCGGGGGGCTATGGCTACACCTTC CASSLLAGGYGYTF
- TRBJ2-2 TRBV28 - TGTGCCAGCAGTTCCTTGGACTACCTCTCAACCGGGGAGCTGTTTTTT CASSSLDYLSTGELFF